This T cell receptor (beta chain) was profiled in a study of PD-L1 blockade in urothelial cancer. Across the whole study: The study started patients on atezolizumab at some point between 2014 and 2016, giving 1,200 mg intravenously every 3 weeks. Twenty-five of 29 patients were males with bladder-origin urothelial cancer. Across blood samples, T cells had a median count of approximately 140,000. Study observations and caveats: Clonality of blood TCR below the median before treatment predicted better survival.

The data were produced by immunoSEQ multiplex PCR, yet TCRdb's version contains in-frame clones alone and is incomplete. The top ten hold around 0.92% of the sample, which has some 97,000 clones, about nine tenths seen once. This clone has only one observation. Its antigen is as yet unknown. This CDR3 is built from 15 residues. Germline trimming cut 2 bases from V and 2 bases from J; bases unmatched to any gene: 5. Germline CDR1 is SGHTA and CDR2 is FQGTGA. This specimen was PBMCs, taken around atezolizumab (anti-PD-L1) treatment. This sequence was found in a woman of 80 years or more with urothelial cancer. The chain joins TRBV7-3 to TRBJ2-7, with TRBD1 matching over 8 bases. The CDR3 DNA follows: TGTGCCAGCAGCTTAGAAGGACAGGGTGCCTACGAGCAGTACTTC. Translated, it gives CASSLEGQGAYEQYF.